One sample yielded the 24 T cell receptor beta chains listed below, sequenced in a study of shared clonotypes between healthy human individuals. The data were produced by immunoSEQ multiplex PCR, yet TCRdb's version contains in-frame clones alone and is incomplete. The sample shows a few million clones, approximately 92% of them seen only once. The sample taken for sequencing was naive CD4+ T cells sorted from blood. Indicated subset: CD45RA+ positively selected. The source of these receptors is a young man in good health.

Notes on this clone: The same CDR3 arises from other DNA sequences in this sample as well. This CDR3 reads CASSPTETYGYTF. Written as DNA, the CDR3 is TGTGCCAGCTCACCGACGGAAACCTATGGCTACACCTTC. This chain links TRBV18 with TRBJ1-2; D not certain. With 3 bases removed from V and 4 bases from J, the gap between germline ends came to 9 bases. Germline CDR1 is KGHSH and CDR2 is LQKENI. This CDR3 has 13 residues. The full variable domain, rest sourced from reference TRBV18 and TRBJ1-2, is NAGVMQNPRHLVRRRGQEARLRCSPMKGHSHVYWYRQLPEEGLKFMVYLQKENIIDESGMPKERFSAEFPKEGPSILRIQQVVRGDSAAYFCASSPTETYGYTFGSGTRLTVV.

The rearrangement uses TRBV28 and TRBJ2-7; D might be TRBD1 or TRBD2, each matching 5 bases. The CDR3 has 14 amino acids. Germline CDR1 is MDHEN and CDR2 is SYDVKM. Trimming pared 3 bases from V and 2 bases from J, leaving 11 bases between. CDR3 protein: CASSFLGRTYEQYF. CDR3 DNA sequence: TGTGCCAGCAGTTTCTTGGGACGCACCTACGAGCAGTACTTC.

This chain links TRBV6-1 with TRBJ2-7, with unresolved D. This CDR3 is built from 15 residues. V was cut by 1 base and J by 1 base, with 11 bases left in between. Germline V lookup: CDR1 MNHNS, CDR2 SASEGT. CDR3 residues: CASSEVVGHSYEQYF. As DNA, the CDR3 is TGTGCCAGCAGTGAAGTGGTGGGTCATTCCTACGAGCAGTACTTC.

This clone came up once. Other DNA sequences in the sample encode the same CDR3. The CDR3: CASSEGGANEKLFF. The CDR3, as DNA: TGTGCCAGCAGTGAAGGGGGCGCTAATGAAAAACTGTTTTTT. This chain connects TRBV6-1 to TRBJ1-4; the D gene is possibly TRBD1 (5 bases). V was pared by 1 base and J by 3 bases, with 6 bases between. CDR1 is MNHNS and CDR2 is SASEGT in the germline V gene. The CDR3 covers 14 residues.

The chain links TRBV28 to TRBJ1-2; maybe TRBD1 (5 bases). The germline gives CDR1 MDHEN, CDR2 SYDVKM. V was trimmed by 7 bases and J by 4 bases, leaving 10 bases between them. CDR3 length equals 12 residues. The CDR3: CASIGGIYGYTF. The CDR3 DNA reads TGTGCCAGCATCGGGGGGATCTATGGCTACACCTTC.

The CDR3 coding sequence is TGCGCCAGCAGCTTGGGAGGACTAGCGATACCGGATACGCAGTATTTT. Protein: CASSLGGLAIPDTQYF. The chain carries TRBV5-1 and TRBJ2-3; the match to TRBD2 covers 9 bases. The V and J ends lost 0 bases and 6 bases, in that order; junction bases with no gene match: 8. The CDR3 sequence is 16 residues long. Germline CDR1 is SGHRS and CDR2 is YFSETQ.

On this clone itself: This CDR3 is also generated by other DNA sequences in the sample. This chain uses TRBV29-1 with TRBJ2-2; D unclear. CDR3 length: 12 amino acids. CDR1 and CDR2 from the germline V gene are SQVTM and ANQGSEA. Trimming took 3 bases from V and 2 from J, leaving 4 bases between them. In nucleotides, the CDR3 is TGCAGCGTTGACAGAAACACCGGGGAGCTGTTTTTT. Translated, it gives CSVDRNTGELFF.

This chain uses TRBV2 with TRBJ1-1, with D maybe TRBD1 (6 bases). Germline lookup yields CDR1 SNHLY and CDR2 FYNNEI. V lost 7 bases, J lost 0 bases, and 15 bases lay in between. The CDR3 totals 15 residues. CDR3 nucleotides: TGTGCCAGCACTCCGGAGGGGGGGTTGAACACTGAAGCTTTCTTT. It translates to CASTPEGGLNTEAFF.

Turning to this clone: This specimen includes other DNA sequences encoding the same CDR3. The chain combines TRBV5-1 with TRBJ2-7; D remains unclear. The CDR3 spans 12 residues. V dropped 0 bases and J dropped 3 bases, with 4 bases sitting between them. The germline gives CDR1 SGHRS, CDR2 YFSETQ. CDR3 loop: CASSLDGYEQYF. The CDR3 DNA reads as TGCGCCAGCAGCTTGGACGGCTACGAGCAGTACTTC.

Turning to this clone: The sample contains more than one DNA sequence encoding this CDR3. The chain employs TRBV6-6 and TRBJ1-3; the D is unclear. Germline V CDR1 and CDR2: MNHNY, SVGAGI (reference sequence). Deletions cut 2 bases from V and 0 bases from J, with 2 bases between. The CDR3 covers 13 residues. CDR3 sequence (DNA): TGTGCCAGCAGTTACACCTCTGGAAACACCATATATTTT. Protein product: CASSYTSGNTIYF.

The rearrangement links TRBV15 to TRBJ1-6, with D perhaps matching TRBD1 (6 bases). Trimming removed 1 base from V and 5 bases from J, with 6 bases in between. This CDR3 region has 14 residues. Germline CDR1 LNHNV, CDR2 YYDKDF (reference sequence). CDR3 nucleotide sequence: TGTGCCACCAGCAGAGGACAGGATAATTCACCCCTCCACTTT. Residues: CATSRGQDNSPLHF.

The CDR3, as DNA: TGTGCCAGCAGGCTGGACAGTCCTTCGAACACCGGGGAGCTGTTTTTT. Protein: CASRLDSPSNTGELFF. The J gene is TRBJ2-2, the V gene TRBV27, with D possibly TRBD1 on 6 matching bases. The CDR3 extends over 16 amino acids. V was trimmed by 6 bases and J by 0 bases, leaving 14 bases between them. CDR1 and CDR2 from the germline V gene are MNHEY and SMNVEV (reference sequence).

This clone came up once. This chain joins TRBV2 and TRBJ2-1, with TRBD2 as a possible D gene (6 bases). V gave up 5 bases and J gave up 9 bases, with 14 bases separating them. From germline, CDR1 is SNHLY and CDR2 FYNNEI. The CDR3 extends over 13 amino acids. CDR3 sequence reads: CASSTTSFGEQFF. As DNA, the CDR3 is TGTGCCAGCAGTACGACTAGTTTCGGTGAGCAGTTCTTC.

The rearrangement links TRBV2 to TRBJ1-1; D is undetermined. The CDR3 runs to 13 residues. V was pared by 1 base and J by 11 bases, with 14 bases between. From germline, CDR1 is SNHLY and CDR2 FYNNEI. This CDR3 is CASSEEQQLAAFF. DNA for the CDR3: TGTGCCAGCAGTGAAGAACAACAACTGGCGGCTTTCTTT.

CDR3 sequence (DNA): TGTGCCAGCAGCTTAGTGAGGCACAGGGGCTCTGCAAACTATGGCTACACCTTC. It specifies CASSLVRHRGSANYGYTF. The chain carries TRBV7-9 and TRBJ1-2; 7 bases agree with TRBD1. In germline, CDR1 is SEHNR, CDR2 FQNEAQ (reference sequence). The V and J ends lost 1 base and 2 bases, in that order; junction bases with no gene match: 13. The length of the CDR3 is 18 residues. The full variable domain, with the rest looked up from reference TRBV7-9 and TRBJ1-2, is DTGVSQNPRHKITKRGQNVTFRCDPISEHNRLYWYRQTLGQGPEFLTYFQNEAQLEKSRLLSDRFSAERPKGSFSTLEIQRTEQGDSAMYLCASSLVRHRGSANYGYTFGSGTRLTVV.

This chain connects TRBV5-1 to TRBJ1-6; D is undetermined. Germline V gene data show CDR1 as SGHRS and CDR2 as YFSETQ. V lost 1 base, J lost 7 bases, and 15 bases lay in between. This CDR3 comprises 16 residues. CDR3 region: CASSLLSKGANSPLHF. Here the CDR3 DNA reads TGCGCCAGCAGCTTGTTGTCGAAGGGCGCCAATTCACCCCTCCACTTT.

The chain uses TRBV28 and TRBJ1-2; tentative D call: TRBD1 (5 bases). The germline V gene encodes CDR1 MDHEN and CDR2 SYDVKM. The CDR3 is 12 residues long. V gave up 3 bases and J gave up 5 bases, with 7 bases separating them. The CDR3 bases are TGTGCCAGCAGTTTCAGGGATTATGGCTACACCTTC. As protein: CASSFRDYGYTF.

The V gene is TRBV19, the J gene TRBJ1-4, with D possibly being TRBD1 (6 bases). There are 15 residues in the CDR3. V was trimmed by 6 bases and J by 7 bases, leaving 18 bases between them. CDR1 and CDR2 (germline): LNHDA, SQIVND (reference sequence). CDR3 loop: CASRPTGGAAEKLFF. CDR3 sequence (DNA): TGTGCCAGTAGGCCCACCGGGGGGGCGGCTGAAAAACTGTTTTTT.

This clone was found once. V gene TRBV5-6 combines with J gene TRBJ2-7; a weak D match, TRBD1 (5 bases). Germline CDR1 reads SGHDT; CDR2 reads YYEEEE. The CDR3 spans 16 residues. The V end lost 0 bases, the J end lost 2 bases, and 15 bases lay between the germline ends. The DNA for the CDR3 is TGTGCCAGCAGCTTGGGAGGCAGGGTGTCTGCCTACGAGCAGTACTTC. Translated, it gives CASSLGGRVSAYEQYF.

The chain joins TRBV19 to TRBJ1-5, with TRBD1 as a possible D gene (5 bases). This CDR3 has 16 amino acids. The ends were cut back, 5 bases at V and 0 bases at J, with 14 bases in the middle. CDR1 is LNHDA, CDR2 SQIVND, per germline (reference sequence). CDR3: CASSWGGSNSNQPQHF. The CDR3 bases are TGTGCCAGTAGTTGGGGCGGAAGCAATAGCAATCAGCCCCAGCATTTT.

The chain employs TRBV10-1 and TRBJ2-7, with D hard to call. CDR3 length: 17 amino acids. Trimming took 2 bases from V and 2 from J, leaving 19 bases between them. In germline, CDR1 is WNHNN, CDR2 SYGVQD (reference sequence). The CDR3 here is CASSEVIGLGRTYEQYF. CDR3 nucleotides: TGCGCCAGCAGTGAGGTGATCGGGTTGGGCCGCACCTACGAGCAGTACTTC.

This chain joins TRBV30 and TRBJ2-1; 13 nucleotides line up with TRBD2. CDR3 length equals 17 residues. Losses at the gene ends were 3 bases for V and 9 bases for J; bases not matched to a gene: 14. Germline V gene sequence: CDR1 GTSNPN, CDR2 SVGIG (reference sequence). CDR3 sequence reads: CAWSVERTSGSYGEQFF. CDR3 sequence (DNA): TGTGCCTGGAGCGTAGAAAGGACTAGCGGGAGTTATGGTGAGCAGTTCTTC.

The chain employs TRBV15 and TRBJ1-1, with TRBD1 as a possible D gene (6 bases). Per germline, CDR1 LNHNV and CDR2 YYDKDF (reference sequence). The CDR3 has 16 amino acids. Trimming took 1 base from V and 5 from J, leaving 17 bases between them. CDR3 coding DNA: TGTGCCACCAGCAGAGCACCCCAGGGAAGGGGGACTGAAGCTTTCTTT. Encoded protein: CATSRAPQGRGTEAFF.

In nucleotides, the CDR3 is TGTGCCAGCAGTGGAGGGGGGGTCGGGGAGCTGTTTTTT. This sequence encodes CASSGGGVGELFF. V gene TRBV2 combines with J gene TRBJ2-2, with TRBD2 as a possible D gene (7 bases). V lost 4 bases and J 7 bases, leaving 10 bases between the germline ends. The CDR3 is 13 amino acids. Germline V lookup: CDR1 SNHLY, CDR2 FYNNEI. Full variable domain (remainder filled in from reference TRBV2 and TRBJ2-2): EPEVTQTPSHQVTQMGQEVILRCVPISNHLYFYWYRQILGQKVEFLVSFYNNEISEKSEIFDDQFSVERPDGSNFTLKIRSTKLEDSAMYFCASSGGGVGELFFGEGSRLTVL.